Listed below are T cell receptor beta chains from one sample, sequenced in a study of identifying expanded T cells in peripheral blood. Here immunoSEQ multiplex PCR was the method, and the copy in TCRdb shows in-frame clones only, minus some. The data contain 120,000 or so clones, around 84% of them seen just once; the ten biggest clones take up 2.5% to 4%. Material for sequencing was blood. Receptors originate from a person between 18 and 70 years old in good health. The CDR3 runs from the conserved cysteine through the conserved F or W. D genes are given only for firm matches. The size of a clone is reported for some rows only, either as once, few or many, or as a class for expanded clones.

clone_size,cdr3_length,d_call,j_call,v_call,cdr3_nt,cdr3_aa
once,15,TRBD1,TRBJ1-2,TRBV29-1,TGCAGCGTCCCCGGCCCCCGGACAGGGGGCAATGGCTACACCTTC,CSVPGPRTGGNGYTF
few,17,-,TRBJ2-2,TRBV7-2,TGTGCCAGCAGCTTACGGCCAGTGATTGCGAACACCGGGGAGCTGTTTTTT,CASSLRPVIANTGELFF
once,18,TRBD2,TRBJ2-2,TRBV7-8,TGTGCCAGCAGCTTAGCGAGGGTTGCGGGGGGGCAAACCGGGGAGCTGTTTTTT,CASSLARVAGGQTGELFF
-,14,TRBD1,TRBJ2-7,TRBV30,TGTGCCTGGAGTGTAGGGACAGGGGACTACGAGCAGTACTTC,CAWSVGTGDYEQYF
-,17,-,TRBJ1-2,TRBV2,TGTGCCAGCAGTGAAGTCTTCCGGGGGGCCGGTCTACGGGGCTACACCTTC,CASSEVFRGAGLRGYTF
-,14,TRBD1,TRBJ2-1,TRBV4-1,TGCGCCAGCAGCAAGACAGGGGCTTTCAATGAGCAGTTCTTC,CASSKTGAFNEQFF
-,13,TRBD1,TRBJ1-4,TRBV11-2,TGTGCCAGCAGCCGACAGGGGCGTGAAAAACTGTTTTTT,CASSRQGREKLFF
-,16,-,TRBJ2-5,TRBV5-8,TGTGCCAGCAGCTCCTTCTCCCGGGGTCCTCAAGAGACCCAGTACTTC,CASSSFSRGPQETQYF
-,15,TRBD2,TRBJ2-1,TRBV6-5,TGTGCCAGCAGTTATTATGCGGGGGAACTCAATGAGCAGTTCTTC,CASSYYAGELNEQFF
-,14,-,TRBJ2-5,TRBV15,TGTGCCACCAGCAGAGATGCAGGACAAGAGACCCAGTACTTC,CATSRDAGQETQYF
-,13,-,TRBJ1-2,TRBV5-1,TGCGCCAGCAGCTTGGTCAGGGATTATGGCTACACCTTC,CASSLVRDYGYTF
-,16,-,TRBJ2-2,TRBV18,TGTGCCAGCTCACCGCGTGCTAGCGCGGACACCGGGGAGCTGTTTTTT,CASSPRASADTGELFF
-,19,-,TRBJ2-2,TRBV27,TGTGCCAGCAGTCTAACCATACCGGACAGAGACGCGAACACCGGGGAGCTGTTTTTT,CASSLTIPDRDANTGELFF
-,16,-,TRBJ1-2,TRBV13,TGTGCCAGCAGCACCCCGAATGACGTCCCTAACTATGGCTACACCTTC,CASSTPNDVPNYGYTF
-,18,-,TRBJ1-5,TRBV15,TGTGCCACCAGCACAAGGGGGGCTGGGGCCAGGGTATATCAGCCCCAGCATTTT,CATSTRGAGARVYQPQHF
-,12,-,TRBJ1-5,TRBV6-6,TGTGCCAGCAGTTACGAGGGGCAGCCCCAGCATTTT,CASSYEGQPQHF
-,16,-,TRBJ2-7,TRBV18,TGTGCCAGCTCACTCTCCGCCCGGGACAACTCCTACGAGCAGTACTTC,CASSLSARDNSYEQYF
once,15,-,TRBJ1-2,TRBV5-4,TGTGCCAGCAGCTTGGGGAGAGGGGGGGCTGATGGCTACACCTTC,CASSLGRGGADGYTF
few,14,-,TRBJ2-3,TRBV5-1,TGCGCCAGCAGCTTGGCCTCCGGGGTTGATACGCAGTATTTT,CASSLASGVDTQYF
few,15,TRBD1,TRBJ2-1,TRBV2,TGTGCCAGCAGGGACAGGGGGAATTCCTACAATGAGCAGTTCTTC,CASRDRGNSYNEQFF
-,18,-,TRBJ2-3,TRBV11-2,TGTGCCAGCAGCTTGGAGGGACAGCTCCTTCCTCCACAAGATACGCAGTATTTT,CASSLEGQLLPPQDTQYF
once,16,-,TRBJ1-3,TRBV27,TGTGCCAGCAGTTCCTCTAGCGCACTCTCTGGAAACACCATATATTTT,CASSSSSALSGNTIYF
-,16,-,TRBJ2-3,TRBV19,TGTGCCAGTAGTATAGAACGGCGGGGCTTCACAGATACGCAGTATTTT,CASSIERRGFTDTQYF
-,15,-,TRBJ2-2,TRBV5-1,TGCGCCAGCAGCGATAGGACAGCAAACACCGGGGAGCTGTTTTTT,CASSDRTANTGELFF
-,14,-,TRBJ2-7,TRBV10-3,TGTGCCATCAGTGATCGGGGGGCAAGAGACGAGCAGTACTTC,CAISDRGARDEQYF
-,15,-,TRBJ1-1,TRBV9,TGTGCCAGCAGCGCCAGGACCCATATGAACACTGAAGCTTTCTTT,CASSARTHMNTEAFF
once,20,TRBD2,TRBJ2-2,TRBV4-3,TGCGCCAGCAGCCATCCCTCCGGGACTAGCGGGGGGGTTGGTACCGGGGAGCTGTTTTTT,CASSHPSGTSGGVGTGELFF
-,14,-,TRBJ1-5,TRBV28,TGTGCCAGCCAGGTAGGGGGACCCACGGAGCCCCAGCATTTT,CASQVGGPTEPQHF
-,13,-,TRBJ1-2,TRBV29-1,TGCAGCGTTGAAGAGGAGGCATCCTATGGCTACACCTTC,CSVEEEASYGYTF
-,14,TRBD1,TRBJ2-7,TRBV27,TGTGCCAGCGCTGGCCGGGACAGTTCCTCCGAGCAGTACTTC,CASAGRDSSSEQYF
once,16,TRBD2,TRBJ2-3,TRBV4-3,TGCGCCAGCAGCCGAACGGGGCGGGGGGGGACAGATACGCAGTATTTT,CASSRTGRGGTDTQYF
-,15,-,TRBJ2-3,TRBV6-5,TGTGCCAGCAGTTTCGGGTTAGGGTTGCCAGATACGCAGTATTTT,CASSFGLGLPDTQYF
-,13,-,TRBJ2-1,TRBV29-1,TGCAGCGTTGGCCGGGACTCCTACAATGAGCAGTTCTTC,CSVGRDSYNEQFF
-,15,-,TRBJ1-6,TRBV19,TGTGCCAGTAGTATAGCCCAGGGAGGGAATTCACCCCTCCACTTT,CASSIAQGGNSPLHF